A selection of T cell receptor beta chains follows, all from one sample in a study of control samples from healthy donors and cancer patients. Profiling relied on immunoSEQ multiplex PCR, and the TCRdb table lists in-frame clones only, not all of them. The sample holds fewer than 200,000 clones, around 90% seen once. Sequencing was performed on blood. Source of these receptors: a woman aged 45-65 years in good health. The CDR3 runs from the conserved cysteine through the conserved F or W. The D gene is left open where the match is weak. Clone size is given for some rows only: seen once, a few or many times, or a class if the clone is expanded.

TRBD2	TRBV6-2/TRBV6-3	TRBJ2-1	few	CASRYLAEGSYNEQFF	TGTGCCAGCAGGTACCTAGCGGAGGGGTCCTACAATGAGCAGTTCTTC
TRBD2	TRBV7-2	TRBJ2-7	NA	CASSATSGGAGEQYF	TGTGCCAGCAGCGCGACTAGCGGGGGGGCGGGCGAGCAGTACTTC
TRBD1	TRBV5-5	TRBJ1-2	NA	CASSFTGGAADGYTF	TGTGCCAGCAGCTTTACAGGGGGCGCAGCAGATGGCTACACCTTC
NA	TRBV21-1	TRBJ1-1	NA	CASSKEARLNTEAFF	TGTGCCAGCAGCAAAGAGGCCAGATTGAACACTGAAGCTTTCTTT
TRBD2	TRBV5-1	TRBJ2-3	NA	CASSPSGAGADTQYF	TGCGCCAGCAGCCCTAGCGGGGCGGGAGCAGATACGCAGTATTTT
NA	TRBV9	TRBJ2-1	NA	CASSATGSSYNEQFF	TGTGCCAGCAGCGCCACTGGGAGCTCCTACAATGAGCAGTTCTTC
NA	TRBV12-3/TRBV12-4	TRBJ1-6	NA	CASSSGLPVLHF	TGTGCCAGCAGTTCGGGCCTACCAGTCCTCCACTTT
NA	TRBV5-1	TRBJ1-6	NA	CASSGSTPNSPLHF	TGCGCCAGCAGCGGATCGACTCCGAATTCACCCCTCCACTTT
TRBD1	TRBV5-6	TRBJ1-6	NA	CASSLGSDRGFF	TGTGCCAGCAGCTTGGGTTCGGACAGGGGATTCTTT
NA	TRBV28	TRBJ1-2	NA	CASSWAVDGYTF	TGTGCCAGCAGTTGGGCAGTGGATGGCTACACCTTC
TRBD2	TRBV28	TRBJ2-7	few	CASSLRGRASSYEQYF	TGTGCCAGCAGTTTAAGAGGGAGGGCGAGCTCCTACGAGCAGTACTTC
TRBD1	TRBV29-1	TRBJ1-2	NA	CSVDITGAASGYTF	TGCAGCGTTGATATAACAGGGGCTGCTAGTGGCTACACCTTC
NA	TRBV3-1/TRBV3-2	TRBJ2-2	NA	CASSQELGLPTQSAGELFF	TGTGCCAGCAGCCAAGAGTTGGGACTTCCAACCCAAAGCGCCGGGGAGCTGTTTTTT
TRBD2	TRBV29-1	TRBJ2-7	NA	CSVGLAGASYEQYF	TGCAGCGTTGGACTAGCGGGGGCCTCCTACGAGCAGTACTTC
TRBD2	TRBV5-4	TRBJ2-7	NA	CASSLGGTSSKKEYEQYF	TGTGCCAGCAGCCTGGGGGGGACTAGCTCCAAAAAGGAGTACGAGCAGTACTTC
TRBD2	TRBV9	TRBJ2-2	NA	CASSVGLVDTGELFF	TGTGCCAGCAGCGTCGGACTAGTAGATACCGGGGAGCTGTTTTTT
NA	TRBV27	TRBJ2-5	NA	CASTRQFFWLSNGGKETQYF	TGTGCCAGCACCCGTCAATTCTTTTGGCTATCAAACGGGGGCAAAGAGACCCAGTACTTC
TRBD1	TRBV27	TRBJ2-1	once	CASSLWLTGAASSYNEQFF	TGTGCCAGCAGTTTATGGCTGACAGGGGCCGCGTCATCCTACAATGAGCAGTTCTTC
NA	TRBV9	TRBJ2-7	NA	CASSDRGHSTGEQYF	TGTGCCAGCAGCGACAGAGGGCATTCAACGGGCGAGCAGTACTTC
NA	TRBV3-1/TRBV3-2	TRBJ2-3	NA	CASSQATTDTQYF	TGTGCCAGCAGCCAAGCGACCACAGATACGCAGTATTTT
TRBD2	TRBV4-3	TRBJ2-1	few	CASSQDPSGHGNEQFF	TGCGCCAGCAGCCAAGATCCTAGCGGCCATGGCAATGAGCAGTTCTTC
NA	TRBV5-1	TRBJ1-4	NA	CASRGPGAYEKLFF	TGCGCCAGCAGGGGCCCGGGAGCGTACGAAAAACTGTTTTTT
TRBD2	TRBV7-3	TRBJ2-3	NA	CASSGGAGTDTQYF	TGTGCCAGTAGCGGGGGGGCGGGCACAGATACGCAGTATTTT
TRBD1	TRBV30	TRBJ1-1	once	CAWSGGWVTEAFF	TGTGCCTGGTCAGGGGGCTGGGTCACTGAAGCTTTCTTT
TRBD2	TRBV7-2	TRBJ2-3	NA	CASSLAAAGGGRNTQYF	TGTGCCAGCAGCTTAGCGGCGGCGGGGGGGGGCCGGAATACGCAGTATTTT
TRBD1	TRBV24-1	TRBJ1-5	NA	CATSDLQKGASGNQPQHF	TGTGCCACCAGTGATTTGCAAAAGGGGGCCAGTGGCAATCAGCCCCAGCATTTT
NA	TRBV6-5	TRBJ1-6	NA	CASSSKFSGNSPLHF	TGTGCCAGCAGTTCCAAGTTCAGCGGTAATTCACCCCTCCACTTT